The 15 T cell receptor beta chains below were found in one sample sequenced in a study of blood T cell repertoires in COVID-19. TCRdb's copy holds only in-frame clones and misses some; the assay was immunoSEQ multiplex PCR. The sample lists tens of thousands of clones, about 86% occurring once. The material sequenced was peripheral blood. The receptors shown here come from a man aged 45-65 years with acute or convalescent COVID-19.

The chain joins TRBV3-1 (or the pseudogene TRBV3-2) to TRBJ2-7; TRBD2 aligns across 14 bases. CDR3 size: 18 residues. The trim removed 3 bases at V and 1 base at J, leaving 8 bases unmatched. The V gene's germline CDR1 is LGHDT and CDR2 YNNKEL (reference sequence). Written as DNA, the CDR3 is TGTGCCAGCAGCCACCCGGGACTAGCGGGAGTGGGGTCCTACGAGCAGTACTTC. Encoded protein: CASSHPGLAGVGSYEQYF.

The genes are TRBV19 and TRBJ2-7, with D tentatively TRBD1 (6 bases). Germline CDR1 reads LNHDA; CDR2 reads SQIVND (reference sequence). The germline V and J ends were trimmed by 9 bases and 6 bases, with 24 bases remaining between them. CDR3 length equals 15 residues. CDR3 protein: CASQFTGSPHGEQYF. CDR3 in DNA: TGTGCCAGCCAATTCACAGGGAGCCCCCACGGCGAGCAGTACTTC.

This sequence joins TRBV18 and TRBJ2-3, with a possible D match to TRBD2 (5 bases). With 3 bases removed from V and 2 bases from J, the gap between germline ends came to 9 bases. Germline loops: CDR1 KGHSH, CDR2 LQKENI. This CDR3 has 14 amino acids. The CDR3, as DNA: TGTGCCAGCTCACCGGGAGCCTCCACAGATACGCAGTATTTT. Residues: CASSPGASTDTQYF.

This clone was recorded only once. The V and J genes are TRBV2 and TRBJ2-7, with D tentatively TRBD2 (5 bases). The CDR3 spans 14 residues. Trimming removed 8 bases at V and 3 bases at J, with 17 bases between. The V gene's germline CDR1 is SNHLY and CDR2 FYNNEI. The CDR3 reads CASLLGLSGYEQYF. Here the CDR3 DNA reads TGTGCCAGCCTTCTAGGACTGTCAGGCTACGAGCAGTACTTC. The full variable domain, completed using reference TRBV2 and TRBJ2-7, is EPEVTQTPSHQVTQMGQEVILRCVPISNHLYFYWYRQILGQKVEFLVSFYNNEISEKSEIFDDQFSVERPDGSNFTLKIRSTKLEDSAMYFCASLLGLSGYEQYFGPGTRLTVT.

This chain joins TRBV10-3 and TRBJ2-1; perhaps TRBD2 as D (5 bases). CDR1 is ENHRY and CDR2 is SYGVKD in the germline V gene. Deletions cut 8 bases from V and 5 bases from J, with 13 bases between. The CDR3 runs 13 residues. CDR3 in amino acids: CAIGGYQNNEQFF. The DNA of the CDR3 is TGTGCCATCGGAGGCTACCAAAACAATGAGCAGTTCTTC.

The chain recombines TRBV7-6 with TRBJ2-1; weak D call: TRBD1 (5 bases). This CDR3 contains 16 residues. Per germline, CDR1 SGHVS and CDR2 FNYEAQ. Trimming cost V 5 bases and J 0 bases, with 14 bases left between them. DNA for the CDR3: TGTGCCAGCAGCCTCAAGGGGCTTGTCTCCTACAATGAGCAGTTCTTC. It translates to CASSLKGLVSYNEQFF.

The J gene is TRBJ1-1, the V gene TRBV27, with 9 bases lining up with TRBD1. The germline gives CDR1 MNHEY, CDR2 SMNVEV (reference sequence). V gave up 7 bases and J gave up 1 base; unmatched junction bases: 10. CDR3 length: 16 residues. As DNA, the CDR3 is TGTGCCAGCAAACCCTTTCCGGGACAGGGGAACACTGAAGCTTTCTTT. Protein: CASKPFPGQGNTEAFF.

In DNA form, the CDR3 reads TGCGCCAGCAGCCTGCGGACTAGCGGGGTCTACAATGAGCAGTTCTTC. Translation gives CASSLRTSGVYNEQFF. The V and J genes are TRBV5-1 and TRBJ2-1, with TRBD2 matching 12 bases. CDR3 length: 16 residues. Per the germline V gene, CDR1 is SGHRS and CDR2 is YFSETQ. Germline trimming cut 4 bases from V and 3 bases from J; bases unmatched to any gene: 5.

V and J are TRBV19 and TRBJ2-7; 9 bases match TRBD2. Losses at the gene ends were 7 bases for V and 2 bases for J; bases not matched to a gene: 3. Per the germline V gene, CDR1 is LNHDA and CDR2 is SQIVND (reference sequence). The CDR3 spans 13 residues. The DNA of the CDR3 is TGTGCCAGTAAAGGACTAGCGCCCTACGAGCAGTACTTC. Translating it yields CASKGLAPYEQYF.

The V and J genes are TRBV14 and TRBJ2-7; TRBD2 is a possible D gene (7 bases). Germline V gene lookup returns CDR1 SGHDN and CDR2 FVKESK. The CDR3 is made up of 14 amino acids. V shed 4 bases and J shed 6 bases, with 16 bases lying between them. The CDR3 loop reads CASSPIYRGGEQYF. CDR3 bases: TGTGCCAGCAGCCCGATCTATAGGGGGGGCGAGCAGTACTTC.

This chain uses TRBV5-6 with TRBJ2-2; TRBD2 aligns across 12 bases. Per germline, CDR1 SGHDT and CDR2 YYEEEE. The CDR3 sequence is 18 residues long. V was clipped by 4 bases and J by 5 bases; unmatched bases: 12. CDR3 in amino acids: CASSPGLAGLVGTGELFF. DNA for the CDR3: TGTGCCAGCAGCCCCGGACTAGCGGGACTGGTGGGAACCGGGGAGCTGTTTTTT.

The rearrangement links TRBV10-3 to TRBJ2-3, with a possible D match to TRBD2 (7 bases). Germline lookup yields CDR1 ENHRY and CDR2 SYGVKD. The CDR3 length is 16 residues. V lost 0 bases and J lost 8, with 18 bases in between. CDR3 bases: TGTGCCATCAGTGAGTCGAAGGGGGGGCGCGGAGGTACGCAGTATTTT. It specifies CAISESKGGRGGTQYF.

J is TRBJ1-2 and V is TRBV6-5; unclear D gene. The V end lost 5 bases, the J end lost 5 bases, and 12 bases lay between the germline ends. The CDR3 is 13 residues long. Germline lookup yields CDR1 MNHEY and CDR2 SVGAGI. CDR3 residues: CASSPLPSYGYTF. Here the CDR3 DNA reads TGTGCCAGCAGTCCTCTCCCCTCGTATGGCTACACCTTC.

This clone turned up a few times. The chain combines TRBV5-8 with TRBJ1-6, with 8 bases matching TRBD1. With V trimmed by 2 bases and J by 2 bases, 3 bases remained unmatched. This CDR3 region has 16 residues. The germline V gene has CDR1 SGHTS and CDR2 YDEGEE. CDR3 sequence reads: CASSFGTGAYNSPLHF. The CDR3 nucleotides are TGTGCCAGCAGCTTTGGGACAGGCGCCTATAATTCACCCCTCCACTTT.

The rearrangement joins TRBV29-1 to TRBJ2-7, with 12 bases fitting TRBD1. The CDR3 covers 17 residues. V lost 5 bases to trimming and J lost 7 bases; unmatched junction nucleotides: 18. CDR1 and CDR2 (germline): SQVTM, ANQGSEA. The CDR3 DNA reads TGCAGCGTTCAAAACATCCGGGACAGGGGGCGTCTAGGAGAGCAGTACTTC. Its translation is CSVQNIRDRGRLGEQYF.